This is a list of T cell receptor beta chains from one sample in a study of CD8 T cells in Susac syndrome. TCRdb re-analysed the immunoSEQ multiplex PCR reads in MiXCR, keeping a single row per CDR3 protein. The table lists approximately 49,000 distinct CDR3 sequences, 85% to 95% of them singletons. Sequencing was performed on CD8+ T cells from PBMCs. Receptors originate from a human donor with Susac syndrome. CDR3s include the opening cysteine and the closing phenylalanine or tryptophan. Each record gives: J gene, D gene, V gene, CDR3 protein. D genes are given only for firm matches.

TRBJ1-5 . TRBV19 CASSTAFNQPQHF
TRBJ2-3 TRBD1 TRBV7-8 CASSLVQGDTQYF
TRBJ2-7 TRBD2 TRBV7-2 CASSPRTSGGLEQYF
TRBJ2-1 TRBD2 TRBV7-6 CASSLDAGGISYNEQFF
TRBJ2-7 . TRBV11-2 CASSMNEQYF
TRBJ2-2 TRBD2 TRBV9 CASSVLSGGHERGELFF
TRBJ2-7 . TRBV29-1 CSVNDISYEQYF
TRBJ1-5 TRBD1 TRBV7-2 CASSMGQDNQPQHF
TRBJ2-2 . TRBV28 CASSLIRVTGELFF
TRBJ1-2 . TRBV12-3/TRBV12-4 CASSSGTGGYTF
TRBJ1-2 TRBD1 TRBV28 CASSLQGTGDGYTF
TRBJ2-3 . TRBV9 CASSVVKGPRDTQYF